This T cell receptor beta chain was found in a study of CD8 T cells in Susac syndrome. Reverse transcription of roughly 0.5 to 1 ug RNA was performed with random hexamers. The immunoSEQ assay covered 54 Vbeta and 13 Jbeta segments for CDR3. Using its own MiXCR run on the immunoSEQ multiplex PCR reads, TCRdb lists one record per CDR3 protein. The sample yields about 280,000 distinct CDR3 sequences, about 85% seen once. CDR1 and CDR2 from the germline V gene are GTSNPN and SVGIG (reference sequence). The CDR3 is 13 residues long. Trimming removed 0 bases from V and 8 bases from J, with 11 bases in between.

Source material: CD8+ T cells from PBMCs. This clonotype was obtained from a human donor with multiple sclerosis. This rearrangement joins TRBV30 to TRBJ2-1; D remains unclear. CDR3 region: CAWSVSSRDEQFF. CDR3 in DNA: TGTGCCTGGAGTGTATCGTCCCGGGATGAGCAGTTCTTC.